Sequencing of this T cell receptor (beta chain) was carried out in a study of identifying expanded T cells in peripheral blood. The study, taken as a whole, reports: About 1.2 clones differed between technical replicates, versus roughly 17 and 20 over time. Across healthy donors, higher total template counts meant significantly greater approximately two-week count variance.

Only in-frame clones appear in the TCRdb table, and some are missing; sequencing was by immunoSEQ multiplex PCR. The sample contains 60,000 or so clones, about 85% of which appear only once. No infections or other immune events were documented during collection. The CDR3 loop spans 13 amino acids. Trimming cost V 5 bases and J 3 bases, with 10 bases left between them. Germline lookup yields CDR1 SGHTA and CDR2 FQGTGA. As to this clone: Its antigen is as yet unknown.

This chain uses TRBV7-3 with TRBJ1-1, with a tentative D call TRBD1 (6 bases). The receptor comes from a person between 18 and 75 years old in good health. The sample was blood. The CDR3 nucleotides are TGTGCCAGCAGCACGCAGGGGCACACTGAAGCTTTCTTT. As protein: CASSTQGHTEAFF.